The T cell receptor beta chain under discussion was sequenced for a study of T-cell memory formation after mild COVID-19. Study outcomes and limitations: Some clones that responded turned up in pre-infection memory, which suggests that cross-reactive memory joined in. Shrinking CD4+ clones resided mostly in CM and EM, and CD8+ ones in EMRA.

From 5'RACE with constant-segment primers came TCR alpha and TCR beta cDNA libraries that carried sample barcodes and UMIs. TCRdb redid the calling of the 5' RACE reads with MiXCR, one entry per CDR3 protein. The sample holds 250,000 or so distinct CDR3 sequences, 18% seen once. The CDR3 is 18 residues long. V gave up 1 base and J gave up 5 bases, with 21 bases separating them. The germline gives CDR1 MDHEN, CDR2 SYDVKM. This clonotype showed up just a few times. What it binds is unknown. The chain couples TRBV28 to TRBJ2-1; either TRBD1 or TRBD2 may fit D (5 bases each). The source material was PBMCs or a T cell subset sorted from them (not recorded which). The receptor was isolated from a man between 18 and 29 years old who had mild COVID-19 (a few samples of this study predate the infection). Cell type and time point are not known. The CDR3 nucleotides read TGTGCCAGCAGTTTATTCCGGGACCCACATGCCTTGGACAATGAGCAGTTCTTC. This encodes CASSLFRDPHALDNEQFF. The full variable domain, in which reference TRBV28 and TRBJ2-1 provide the parts outside the CDR3, is DVKVTQSSRYLVKRTGEKVFLECVQDMDHENMFWYRQDPGLGLRLIYFSYDVKMKEKGDIPEGYSVSREKKERFSLILESASTNQTSMYLCASSLFRDPHALDNEQFFGPGTRLTVL.